This T cell receptor (beta chain) was identified in a study of blood T cell repertoires in COVID-19. Study details: COVID-19 samples, acute and convalescent, were from the United States, Italy and Spain.

Only one count was recorded for this clone. In the study's own analysis: Estimated nucleated cell counts came from reference gene primer amplification. Profiling relied on immunoSEQ multiplex PCR, and the TCRdb table lists in-frame clones only, not all of them. Clone size and V and J calls were adopted from that table, with D and trimming inferred from the DNA. The data contain 150,000 to 200,000 clones, less than 85% of them seen just once; the ten biggest clones take up 4.4%. Enrolled through a virtual design, the participants were between roughly 18 and 100 years of age and came from 24 US areas. Either two negative PCRs, clearance, or symptom resolution qualified Cohort 3 donors as recovered. The sample was PBMCs or T cells enriched from blood (not recorded which). The sequence was collected from a woman in her forties or fifties who had recovered from COVID-19.

CDR3 region: CASSLGAGDTQYF. In DNA form, the CDR3 reads TGTGCCAGCAGCTTGGGGGCAGGAGATACGCAGTATTTT. V is TRBV5-6 and J is TRBJ2-3; unclear D gene. V lost 0 bases and J 5 bases, leaving 7 bases between the germline ends. Germline V gene data show CDR1 as SGHDT and CDR2 as YYEEEE. The CDR3 sequence is 13 residues long.